The 18 T cell receptor beta chains reported below all come from one sample, sequenced in a study of T cell responses to AZD1222 COVID-19 vaccine. TCRdb's table, derived via immunoSEQ multiplex PCR, lists solely in-frame clones and lacks some. The sample consists of some 200,000 clones, about nine tenths of them appearing once. Sequenced material: peripheral blood, taken on day 0 of AZD1222 vaccination. The receptors derive from an adult in good health.

The V call is TRBV15, the J call TRBJ1-1; 7 bases are shared with TRBD1. V shed 4 bases and J 3 bases; nucleotides not matched to a gene: 8. The CDR3 extends over 15 amino acids. Germline V lookup: CDR1 LNHNV, CDR2 YYDKDF (reference sequence). Written as DNA, the CDR3 is TGTGCCACCAGCACGACAGGGCGAGGGGACACTGAAGCTTTCTTT. Residues: CATSTTGRGDTEAFF.

The chain employs TRBV25-1 and TRBJ2-7, with 10 bases fitting TRBD2. This CDR3 has 15 amino acids. Germline assignment: CDR1 MGHDK and CDR2 SYGVNS. J lost 2 bases, V lost 4 bases, and 5 bases had no gene match. DNA for the CDR3: TGTGCCAGCAGTGCAGGACTAGCGGAGACCTACGAGCAGTACTTC. Protein: CASSAGLAETYEQYF.

The rearrangement uses TRBV11-2 and TRBJ1-4, with TRBD1 as a possible D gene (5 bases). The CDR3 loop spans 16 amino acids. The germline V gene encodes CDR1 SGHAT and CDR2 FQNNGV. The germline V and J ends were trimmed by 5 bases and 5 bases, with 18 bases remaining between them. The CDR3 DNA follows: TGTGCCAGCAGCACACTCCGGACAAGACGCAATGAAAAACTGTTTTTT. Translation: CASSTLRTRRNEKLFF.

The chain employs TRBV5-1 and TRBJ2-1; TRBD2 aligns across 11 bases. Germline CDR1 and CDR2: SGHRS and YFSETQ. This CDR3 contains 15 residues. The ends lost 7 bases at V and 6 bases at J; junction bases unmatched: 9. The CDR3 loop is CASVLGSGGANEQFF. The DNA of the CDR3 is TGCGCCAGCGTTCTTGGTAGCGGGGGGGCCAATGAGCAGTTCTTC.

The V and J genes are TRBV9 and TRBJ1-3, with D maybe TRBD1 (5 bases). Trimming pared 2 bases from V and 7 bases from J, leaving 19 bases between. Germline CDR1 reads SGDLS; CDR2 reads YYNGEE. This CDR3 region has 16 residues. The CDR3 sequence: CASSVTPGDRGNTIYF. CDR3 coding DNA: TGTGCCAGCAGCGTGACACCGGGGGACCGTGGCAACACCATATATTTT.

The genes are TRBV10-1 and TRBJ2-3; 7 bases are shared with TRBD1. Germline CDR1 and CDR2: WNHNN and SYGVQD (reference sequence). V shed 7 bases, J shed 5 bases, and the junction held 6 bases outside the gene matches. The CDR3 consists of 13 residues. The CDR3 region has the DNA TGCGCCAGCAACACAGGGGTTGGAGATACGCAGTATTTT. Encoded protein: CASNTGVGDTQYF.

The CDR3 sequence is CASSLLLGTNEKLFF. CDR3 coding DNA: TGCGCCAGCAGCTTGTTGCTGGGCACTAATGAAAAACTGTTTTTT. The chain combines TRBV5-1 with TRBJ1-4; unclear D gene. Germline-derived CDR1 and CDR2 are SGHRS and YFSETQ. Trimming shortened V by 1 base and J by 2 bases, and 9 bases separated the two germline ends. CDR3 length equals 15 residues.

The chain has TRBV12-3 or TRBV12-4 and TRBJ2-1, with a tentative D call TRBD2 (6 bases). The CDR3 length is 12 residues. Between the trimmed V and J ends, which lost 10 bases and 8 bases, there was a span of 15 bases. In nucleotides, the CDR3 is TGTGCCACACAGACTAGACTTCATGAGCAGTTCTTC. Its protein is CATQTRLHEQFF.

Only one count was recorded for this clone. The chain carries TRBV5-1 and TRBJ1-1, with 7 bases that match TRBD1. The J segment lost 6 bases and the V segment lost 0 bases, leaving 8 bases of the junction unmatched. Germline V CDR1 and CDR2: SGHRS, YFSETQ. The CDR3 runs 15 residues. CDR3 region: CASSLGPGGGAEAFF. For the CDR3, the DNA is TGCGCCAGCAGCTTGGGGCCAGGGGGAGGGGCTGAAGCTTTCTTT.

This rearrangement joins TRBV18 to TRBJ2-3; 7 bases agree with TRBD1. CDR1 and CDR2 (germline): KGHSH, LQKENI. The J segment lost 1 base and the V segment lost 2 bases, leaving 3 bases of the junction unmatched. CDR3 length: 15 residues. Written as DNA, the CDR3 is TGTGCCAGCTCACCAAGACAGGGAGGCACAGATACGCAGTATTTT. Encoded protein: CASSPRQGGTDTQYF.

This clone came up a few times. This chain uses TRBV4-2 with TRBJ1-1; the D is unclear. The CDR3 covers 18 residues. CDR1 LGHNA and CDR2 YNFKEQ come from the germline V gene. V dropped 0 bases and J dropped 6 bases, with 23 bases sitting between them. CDR3 region: CASSQDLGPQFRIPEAFF. CDR3 DNA: TGTGCCAGCAGCCAAGACTTGGGCCCGCAATTTCGAATCCCTGAAGCTTTCTTT.

The chain carries TRBV7-8 and TRBJ2-5, with 14 bases that match TRBD2. The CDR3 consists of 16 residues. From germline, CDR1 is SGHVS and CDR2 FQNEAQ. The V gene end was trimmed by 5 bases and the J gene end by 0 bases; junction bases not matched to a gene: 2. CDR3 sequence (DNA): TGTGCCAGCAGCAGGACTAGCGGGGGGTACCAAGAGACCCAGTACTTC. The encoded protein is CASSRTSGGYQETQYF.

The chain carries TRBV6-2 or TRBV6-3 and TRBJ2-1; D gene ambiguous. The CDR3 length is 13 residues. Per the germline V gene, CDR1 is MNHEY and CDR2 is SVGEGT. With 0 bases removed from V and 12 bases from J, the gap between germline ends came to 12 bases. DNA of the CDR3: TGTGCCAGCAGTTACTCGATTTCCCAATCGCAGTTCTTC. Translated, it gives CASSYSISQSQFF.

The chain combines TRBV6-5 with TRBJ2-7; a weak D match, TRBD2 (6 bases). Germline V gives CDR1 MNHEY, CDR2 SVGAGI. Trimming removed 6 bases from V and 3 bases from J, with 21 bases in between. The CDR3 extends over 16 amino acids. The CDR3 spells CASSYQTPGLFYEQYF. The CDR3 DNA reads TGTGCCAGCAGCTACCAGACACCGGGACTGTTCTACGAGCAGTACTTC.

The chain recombines TRBV4-3 with TRBJ2-1; 11 positions agree with TRBD2. The ends lost 0 bases at V and 0 bases at J; junction bases unmatched: 7. The V gene's germline CDR1 is LGHNA and CDR2 YSLEER. The CDR3 has 19 amino acids. The CDR3 region is CASSQDLAGGFSSYNEQFF. The CDR3 nucleotides are TGCGCCAGCAGCCAAGATCTAGCGGGGGGTTTTAGCTCCTACAATGAGCAGTTCTTC.

The chain couples TRBV19 to TRBJ2-7, with 7 nucleotides matching TRBD1. The CDR3 has 14 amino acids. V lost 3 bases and J lost 4; bases outside the gene matches: 6. Germline values: CDR1 LNHDA, CDR2 SQIVND (reference sequence). The CDR3 DNA reads as TGTGCCAGTAGTATTGGTCAGGGGGTTTACGAGCAGTACTTC. It is translated as CASSIGQGVYEQYF.

The CDR3 region is CASSIAGGRTGELFF. CDR3 bases: TGCGCCAGCAGCATAGCGGGGGGGAGAACCGGGGAGCTGTTTTTT. The V gene is TRBV4-3, the J gene TRBJ2-2; 11 positions agree with TRBD2. Germline-derived CDR1 and CDR2 are LGHNA and YSLEER. J gave up 5 bases and V 5 bases, and 4 bases lay outside the gene matches. The length of the CDR3 is 15 residues.

The chain uses TRBV24-1 and TRBJ2-3; D remains ambiguous. Germline lookup yields CDR1 KGHDR and CDR2 SFDVKD. Trimming took off 4 bases at V and 5 bases at J, with 9 bases between the two ends. The CDR3 is made up of 13 amino acids. The CDR3 nucleotides read TGTGCCACCAGTGACCCGCTAGAAGATACGCAGTATTTT. Encoded protein: CATSDPLEDTQYF.